These T cell receptor beta chains were read from a single sample in a study of cytomegalovirus exposure and HLA in healthy donors. Method: immunoSEQ multiplex PCR; TCRdb's copy keeps in-frame clones and lacks some. This sample has some 140,000 clones; around 79% occur once, and the top ten carry about 3.4%. Sequenced sample: PBMCs. The receptors come from a female donor in good health and CMV-seronegative. Both conserved end residues are part of each CDR3. Each record gives: J gene, clone size, V gene, D gene, CDR3 protein, CDR3 DNA. A D gene is named only where the DNA matches it firmly. Clone size is stated in some rows and not others, as once, few, many or a class when expanded.

TRBJ2-5	-	TRBV5-4	-	CASSFFSPKETQYF	TGTGCCAGCAGCTTCTTTTCCCCTAAAGAGACCCAGTACTTC
TRBJ1-4	-	TRBV25-1	-	CASSEYIATANEKLFF	TGTGCCAGCAGTGAATATATTGCCACAGCTAATGAAAAACTGTTTTTT
TRBJ1-2	-	TRBV19	-	CASSLVAHYGYTF	TGTGCCAGTAGTTTGGTGGCACACTATGGCTACACCTTC
TRBJ1-1	-	TRBV5-6	-	CASSLGLSTEAFF	TGTGCCAGCAGCTTGGGGTTGAGCACTGAGGCTTTCTTT
TRBJ2-2	once	TRBV30	-	CAFHLSANTGELFF	TGTGCCTTCCACCTATCCGCGAACACCGGGGAGCTGTTTTTT
TRBJ2-2	-	TRBV4-1	TRBD2	CASSQEGYGGFSGELFF	TGCGCCAGCAGCCAAGAGGGTTACGGGGGGTTTTCCGGGGAGCTGTTTTTT
TRBJ2-5	-	TRBV6-6	TRBD1	CASREPRGRRETQYF	TGTGCCAGCAGGGAGCCCAGGGGGCGGCGAGAGACCCAGTACTTC
TRBJ1-2	-	TRBV28	-	CASTYRGNYGYTF	TGTGCCAGCACCTACCGGGGGAACTATGGCTACACCTTC
TRBJ1-5	-	TRBV2	TRBD1	CASFPGQGLNYAQPQHF	TGTGCCAGCTTCCCGGGACAGGGATTAAATTACGCTCAGCCCCAGCATTTT
TRBJ1-5	-	TRBV4-3	-	CASSQDSGSNQPQHF	TGCGCCAGCAGCCAAGATTCAGGGAGCAATCAGCCCCAGCATTTT
TRBJ2-1	-	TRBV9	TRBD1	CASGQGPNEQFF	TGTGCCAGCGGACAGGGTCCGAATGAGCAGTTCTTC
TRBJ2-3	-	TRBV27	-	CASSFNLPGDTQYF	TGTGCCAGCAGTTTCAACCTCCCGGGGGATACGCAGTATTTT
TRBJ2-3	-	TRBV5-1	-	CASSPPSDTQYF	TGCGCCAGCAGCCCCCCGTCTGATACGCAGTATTTT
TRBJ1-2	-	TRBV20-1	-	CSARVGQGYTF	TGCAGTGCTAGAGTTGGGCAAGGCTACACCTTC
TRBJ1-1	few	TRBV5-6	-	CASSLALGAEAFF	TGTGCCAGCAGCTTGGCCTTGGGGGCGGAAGCTTTCTTT
TRBJ2-7	-	TRBV7-2	TRBD1	CASSLRQGSYEQYF	TGTGCCAGCAGCCTAAGACAGGGGTCCTACGAGCAGTACTTC
TRBJ1-4	-	TRBV30	TRBD1	CAWSKDRGDEKLFF	TGTGCCTGGAGCAAAGACAGGGGAGATGAAAAACTGTTTTTT
TRBJ2-1	-	TRBV4-1	TRBD2	CASSQTPGLAYNEQFF	TGCGCCAGCAGCCAAACCCCCGGACTAGCCTACAATGAGCAGTTCTTC
TRBJ2-2	-	TRBV5-6	TRBD1	CASSLGQGDWYGGELFF	TGTGCCAGCAGCTTGGGACAGGGGGATTGGTATGGCGGGGAGCTGTTTTTT
TRBJ2-7	few	TRBV5-1	TRBD1	CASSLLGTGIAYEQYF	TGCGCCAGCAGCTTACTCGGGACAGGTATTGCCTACGAGCAGTACTTC
TRBJ2-5	-	TRBV5-1	-	CASSLEGSEQETQYF	TGCGCCAGCAGCTTGGAAGGGAGCGAGCAAGAGACCCAGTACTTC
TRBJ2-1	-	TRBV29-1	-	CSSSYNEQFF	TGTTCGAGTTCCTACAATGAGCAGTTCTTC
TRBJ2-7	once	TRBV10-2	-	CASSGTNYEQYF	TGCGCCAGCAGTGGGACAAACTACGAGCAGTACTTC
TRBJ2-5	-	TRBV4-2	TRBD2	CASSHTLREGWETQYF	TGTGCCAGCAGCCATACGTTGCGGGAGGGGTGGGAGACCCAGTACTTC
TRBJ2-3	-	TRBV27	TRBD1	CASSLVGGADTQYF	TGTGCCAGCAGTTTAGTAGGGGGCGCAGATACGCAGTATTTT
TRBJ1-5	once	TRBV19	-	CASSPNPEEPQHF	TGTGCCAGTAGTCCAAATCCTGAGGAGCCCCAGCATTTT
TRBJ1-1	-	TRBV15	-	CATSRDHTGPNTEAFF	TGTGCCACCAGCAGAGATCATACAGGGCCGAACACTGAAGCTTTCTTT
TRBJ2-7	-	TRBV18	-	CASSTSPSSYEQYF	TGTGCCAGCTCAACTTCTCCGAGCTCCTACGAGCAGTACTTC
TRBJ2-5	-	TRBV7-9	-	CASSSYPWNSQETQYF	TGTGCCAGCAGCTCCTACCCCTGGAACAGTCAAGAGACCCAGTACTTC
TRBJ1-5	-	TRBV7-8	-	CASSPGQGYRTQPQHF	TGTGCCAGCAGCCCGGGGCAGGGGTATCGCACTCAGCCCCAGCATTTT
TRBJ2-7	-	TRBV5-4	TRBD1	CASSLVRTGTYEQYF	TGTGCCAGCAGCTTGGTTCGGACAGGGACCTACGAGCAGTACTTC
TRBJ2-1	once	TRBV30	-	CAWSSDDNEQFF	TGTGCCTGGAGTAGCGACGACAATGAGCAGTTCTTC
TRBJ2-1	-	TRBV7-6	TRBD2	CASSLRRGSSYNEQFF	TGTGCCAGCAGCTTAAGGCGGGGGAGCTCCTACAATGAGCAGTTCTTC
TRBJ1-4	-	TRBV5-4	-	CASRAGTNTEKLFF	TGTGCCAGCAGAGCCGGGACAAACACTGAAAAACTGTTTTTT
TRBJ2-5	once	TRBV4-3	TRBD2	CASSQSPREGETQYF	TGCGCCAGCAGCCAGAGTCCGAGGGAGGGGGAGACCCAGTACTTC
TRBJ2-7	-	TRBV4-1	-	CASSHLLGGSYEQYF	TGCGCCAGCAGCCATTTGCTCGGGGGCTCCTACGAGCAGTACTTC
TRBJ1-6	-	TRBV2	TRBD1	CASSEGQYNSPLHF	TGTGCCAGCAGTGAGGGACAGTATAATTCACCCCTCCACTTT
TRBJ1-1	few	TRBV6-5	-	CASSYSRGAEAFF	TGTGCCAGCAGTTACTCGCGGGGGGCTGAAGCTTTCTTT
TRBJ2-6	-	TRBV19	TRBD1	CASRTGFSGANVLTF	TGTGCCAGTCGGACAGGGTTCTCTGGGGCCAACGTCCTGACTTTC
TRBJ1-5	few	TRBV28	-	CASSRTGGASNQPQHF	TGTGCCAGCAGTCGAACGGGCGGGGCCAGCAATCAGCCCCAGCATTTT